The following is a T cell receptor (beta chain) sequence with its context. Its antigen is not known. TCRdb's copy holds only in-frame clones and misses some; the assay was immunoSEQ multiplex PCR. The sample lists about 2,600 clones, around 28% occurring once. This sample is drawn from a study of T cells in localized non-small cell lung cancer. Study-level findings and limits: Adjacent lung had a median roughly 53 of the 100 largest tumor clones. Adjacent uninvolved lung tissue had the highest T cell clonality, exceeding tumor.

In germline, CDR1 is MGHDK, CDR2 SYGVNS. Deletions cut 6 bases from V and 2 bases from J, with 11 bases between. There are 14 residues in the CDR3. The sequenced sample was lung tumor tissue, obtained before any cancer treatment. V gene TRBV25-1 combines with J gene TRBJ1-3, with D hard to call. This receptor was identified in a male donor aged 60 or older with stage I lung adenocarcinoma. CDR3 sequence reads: CASRPEVAGNTIYF. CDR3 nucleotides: TGTGCCAGCAGACCGGAGGTAGCTGGAAACACCATATATTTT.